The entry below gives a single T cell receptor (beta chain) sequence along with its context. Its antigen is currently unknown. This specimen comes from a study of post-analysis software for immune sequencing data. Study findings and constraints: Elevated frequency relative to controls characterized roughly five TRBV segments in patients, TRBV5-6, TRBV5-1 and TRBV20-1 among them.

The CDR3 loop spans 14 amino acids. Germline V gives CDR1 MGHDK, CDR2 SYGVNS. V lost 3 bases, J lost 8 bases, and 8 bases stayed unmatched. Unique molecular identifiers featured in each of the TCR beta cDNA libraries. TCRdb re-called the PCR reads with MiXCR, one entry per CDR3 protein. The table has about 820,000 distinct CDR3 sequences, 53% seen once. This clonotype was obtained from a girl aged 5 to 17 with multiple sclerosis. The chain combines TRBV25-1 with TRBJ1-2; 8 bases fit TRBD1. Sequencing input: blood. This CDR3 reads CASSESDRGFGYTF. CDR3 DNA sequence: TGTGCCAGCAGTGAGTCAGACAGGGGCTTCGGCTACACCTTC.